This record looks at one T cell receptor beta chain sequence and its context. Per the germline V gene, CDR1 is MNHEY and CDR2 is SMNVEV (reference sequence). J lost 9 bases, V lost 5 bases, and 4 bases had no gene match. The CDR3 is 14 amino acids. Study members were between about 18 and 100 years old and lived in approximately 25 US regions. Donors were grouped by their self-reported clinical history. Under the authors' procedure: Amplification with reference gene primers provided the estimates of nucleated cell counts. The assay was immunoSEQ multiplex PCR, and TCRdb's table has in-frame clones only and misses some. Clone size and V and J calls were adopted from that table, with D and trimming inferred from the DNA. The table has about 170,000 clones, roughly 82% seen once; the top ten hold around 15%. This specimen belongs to a study of blood T cell repertoires in COVID-19. Looking at the study overall: From the United States, Italy and Spain came samples of acute and convalescent COVID-19.

The sample consisted of PBMCs or T cells enriched from blood (not recorded which). The TCR sequence derives from a middle-aged man who had recovered from COVID-19. The chain joins TRBV27 to TRBJ1-6; 10 bases agree with TRBD1. The DNA for the CDR3 is TGTGCCAGCAGTCCGGGACAGGGGTTTTCACCCCTCCACTTT. Translation gives CASSPGQGFSPLHF.